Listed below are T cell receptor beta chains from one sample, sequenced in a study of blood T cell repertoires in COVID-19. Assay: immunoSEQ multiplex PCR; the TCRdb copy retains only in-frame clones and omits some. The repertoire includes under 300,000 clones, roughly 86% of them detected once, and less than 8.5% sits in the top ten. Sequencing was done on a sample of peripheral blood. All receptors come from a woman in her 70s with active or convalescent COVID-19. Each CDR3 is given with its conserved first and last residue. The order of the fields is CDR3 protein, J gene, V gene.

CDR3: CATSREDRYNQPQHF
J: TRBJ1-5
V: TRBV15

CDR3: CASSLGGGTTEAFF
J: TRBJ1-1
V: TRBV19

CDR3: CAAQRGSTDTQYF
J: TRBJ2-3
V: TRBV6-5

CDR3: CASSLGGVKGAFF
J: TRBJ1-1
V: TRBV11-2

CDR3: CASSLRGPPDTQYF
J: TRBJ2-3
V: TRBV5-5

CDR3: CASSLDVLSGEQYF
J: TRBJ2-7
V: TRBV5-1

CDR3: CASSSGTGLYNEQFF
J: TRBJ2-1
V: TRBV11-2

CDR3: CASSDGTSGGPTSYNEQFF
J: TRBJ2-1
V: TRBV7-9

CDR3: CASSLFGTENSPLHF
J: TRBJ1-6
V: TRBV5-4

CDR3: CASSPLRVDLDTEAFF
J: TRBJ1-1
V: TRBV18

CDR3: CASSRQGADGNGYTF
J: TRBJ1-2
V: TRBV6-6

CDR3: CASTASGLEGNEQFF
J: TRBJ2-1
V: TRBV6-5

CDR3: CASSARDRGRKETQYF
J: TRBJ2-5
V: TRBV7-8

CDR3: CASSYSHRDSRNTF
J: TRBJ1-2
V: TRBV6-5

CDR3: CASSGPNYGYTF
J: TRBJ1-2
V: TRBV18

CDR3: CASSLVLNSASGGEETQYF
J: TRBJ2-5
V: TRBV7-2

CDR3: CASSKTTYEQYF
J: TRBJ2-7
V: TRBV6-5

CDR3: CATSSQRDTEAFF
J: TRBJ1-1
V: TRBV12-3/TRBV12-4

CDR3: CAGGQGPNTEAFF
J: TRBJ1-1
V: TRBV2

CDR3: CASSSDRAEYTQYF
J: TRBJ2-3
V: TRBV7-2

CDR3: CASSLGTGIGNTIYF
J: TRBJ1-3
V: TRBV7-2

CDR3: CASSERGQGAPSF
J: TRBJ1-2
V: TRBV2

CDR3: CASSHRAGANTGELFF
J: TRBJ2-2
V: TRBV5-6

CDR3: CASSYSGVGLDYFQETQYF
J: TRBJ2-5
V: TRBV6-2/TRBV6-3

CDR3: CASSAPSGGARRELFF
J: TRBJ2-2
V: TRBV19

CDR3: CASSQRGKETQYF
J: TRBJ2-5
V: TRBV27

CDR3: CASSPGTGNGYTF
J: TRBJ1-2
V: TRBV11-2

CDR3: CASSEGRLVRGNQPQHF
J: TRBJ1-5
V: TRBV2

CDR3: CASSFSLLYGYTF
J: TRBJ1-2
V: TRBV27

CDR3: CASSIRGGSPNTEAFF
J: TRBJ1-1
V: TRBV19

CDR3: CASSLLPPLQTGSNSPLHF
J: TRBJ1-6
V: TRBV7-9

CDR3: CASSPQGARYGYTF
J: TRBJ1-2
V: TRBV11-2

CDR3: CASSYSGGVTDTQYF
J: TRBJ2-3
V: TRBV6-5

CDR3: CASSAWQGGYNEQFF
J: TRBJ2-1
V: TRBV6-4

CDR3: CASNGGGAGNTIYF
J: TRBJ1-3
V: TRBV25-1

CDR3: CASSRAATGQVANQPQHF
J: TRBJ1-5
V: TRBV11-2

CDR3: CASQGVHTSYEQYF
J: TRBJ2-7
V: TRBV2

CDR3: CASSLGVQVGSEAFF
J: TRBJ1-1
V: TRBV5-8

CDR3: CAIQADRVSGNTIYF
J: TRBJ1-3
V: TRBV10-3

CDR3: CASSPPTGANEQFF
J: TRBJ2-1
V: TRBV11-2

CDR3: CASSLLVSYEQYF
J: TRBJ2-7
V: TRBV19

CDR3: CASSFVQGSEGYTF
J: TRBJ1-2
V: TRBV5-4

CDR3: CASSFDTEAFF
J: TRBJ1-1
V: TRBV7-2

CDR3: CASSLEWSTYEQYF
J: TRBJ2-7
V: TRBV5-1

CDR3: CASSQAGQGDTGELFF
J: TRBJ2-2
V: TRBV4-3

CDR3: CSARVRNTIYF
J: TRBJ1-3
V: TRBV20-1

CDR3: CATRGAMNTEAFF
J: TRBJ1-1
V: TRBV12-3/TRBV12-4

CDR3: CASSQGAQNDYGYTF
J: TRBJ1-2
V: TRBV4-3

CDR3: CASTNDNYEQYF
J: TRBJ2-7
V: TRBV12-3/TRBV12-4

CDR3: CASSFGIRGINQPQHF
J: TRBJ1-5
V: TRBV6-5

CDR3: CASGSPEAFF
J: TRBJ1-1
V: TRBV6-6

CDR3: CASSPQREGYNEQFF
J: TRBJ2-1
V: TRBV5-1